This entry lists 28 T cell receptor beta chains sequenced from one sample in a study of vaccination and CD4 T cells after COVID-19. No cognate antigen is known for these TCRs. Treatment reported: roughly ten-day PBMC culture with coronavirus spike peptide pools or control peptides (ViraFEST assay). At the Johns Hopkins FTIC core, DNA taken from cultured CD4+ T cells was sequenced by way of the Oncomine TCR Beta short-read assay. TCRdb passed the PCR reads through MiXCR, listing each CDR3 protein once. The profile covers 9,100 or so distinct CDR3 sequences, with less than 40% appearing a single time and around 30% taken by the ten largest. The sequencing input was cultured CD4+ T cells from blood. These receptors were obtained from a human donor with COVID-19.

The rearrangement joins TRBV18 to TRBJ2-5; 7 bases are shared with TRBD1. Trimming cost V 4 bases and J 1 base; bases outside gene matches: 9. In germline, CDR1 is KGHSH, CDR2 LQKENI. The length of the CDR3 is 16 residues. CDR3 coding DNA: TGTGCCAGCTCACAGACAGGGTTCAAGGGCCAAGAGACCCAGTACTTC. This translates into CASSQTGFKGQETQYF.

This clonotype turned up a few times. At one end, the junction sequence differs from germline, possibly due to a read error. V usage is TRBV6-1 and J usage is TRBJ1-6; D unresolved. This CDR3 contains 13 residues. Looked up from germline, CDR1 is MNHNS and CDR2 is SASEGT. The CDR3 coding sequence is TGTGCCAGCAGCGAAGTCAATAATTCACCCCTCCACTTT. This gives the protein CASSEVNNSPLHF.

The chain is built from TRBV5-5 and TRBJ2-7; 7 nucleotides line up with TRBD1. Per the germline V gene, CDR1 is SGHKS and CDR2 is YYEKEE (reference sequence). The CDR3 runs to 13 residues. V gave up 3 bases and J gave up 2 bases; unmatched junction bases: 2. CDR3 sequence reads: CASSSDRAYEQYF. The CDR3 DNA reads as TGTGCCAGCAGCTCCGACAGGGCCTACGAGCAGTACTTC.

Worth noting for this clonotype: One end of the junction fails to match germline, which may point to a read error. This chain joins TRBV4-2 and TRBJ1-3; unclear D gene. The CDR3 sequence is 14 residues long. Germline CDR1 LGHNA, CDR2 YNFKEQ. The CDR3 reads CASNQDVIGNTIYF. In DNA form, the CDR3 reads TGTGCCAGCAACCAAGATGTAATAGGAAACACCATATATTTT.

This clonotype has just a few counts. The chain uses TRBV4-1 and TRBJ2-3, with D hard to call. The CDR3 has 17 residues. Germline CDR1 reads MGHRA; CDR2 reads YSYEKL. V was shortened by 0 bases and J by 1 base, with 14 bases between the two germline ends. The CDR3 here is CASSQEAPSRGTDTQYF. CDR3 DNA: TGCGCCAGCAGCCAAGAGGCACCTTCTCGGGGCACAGATACGCAGTATTTT.

The V and J genes are TRBV19 and TRBJ2-2; a weak D match, TRBD1 (6 bases). The CDR3 totals 15 residues. Trimming stripped 4 bases from V and 6 bases from J, with 15 bases between. Looked up from germline, CDR1 is LNHDA and CDR2 is SQIVND (reference sequence). The CDR3 protein is CASSTHSQGSGELFF. Written as DNA, the CDR3 is TGTGCCAGTAGTACCCACTCACAGGGTTCCGGGGAGCTGTTTTTT.

There are a few counts of this clonotype. V is TRBV6-1 and J is TRBJ2-5; 7 bases fit TRBD1. Trimming cost V 10 bases and J 2 bases; bases outside gene matches: 7. The V gene's germline CDR1 is MNHNS and CDR2 SASEGT. CDR3 length: 13 amino acids. This CDR3 is CATTYRGQETQYF. The CDR3 nucleotides are TGTGCCACAACTTACAGGGGTCAAGAGACCCAGTACTTC.

The genes are TRBV12-3 or TRBV12-4 and TRBJ1-2; 7 nucleotides line up with TRBD1. There are 14 residues in the CDR3. V was pared by 3 bases and J by 4 bases, with 5 bases of the junction left unmatched. Written as DNA, the CDR3 is TGTGCCAGCAGTTTCGTAGGGGGCGTCTATGGCTACACCTTC. This gives the protein CASSFVGGVYGYTF.

This clonotype was counted between two and nine times. This CDR3 reads CASSQDAGSTGELFF. In DNA form, the CDR3 reads TGCGCCAGCAGCCAAGATGCAGGGTCCACCGGGGAGCTGTTTTTT. The chain uses TRBV4-3 and TRBJ2-2, with D possibly being TRBD1 (5 bases). The CDR3 is made up of 15 amino acids. Germline V gene lookup returns CDR1 LGHNA and CDR2 YSLEER. The V end was cut by 0 bases, the J end by 4 bases, with 9 bases between.

V and J are TRBV20-1 and TRBJ1-2; no clear D. This CDR3 spans 12 amino acids. Germline CDR1 and CDR2: DFQATT and SNEGSKA (reference sequence). The CDR3 region is CGSALQSHGYTF. DNA of the CDR3: TGCGGAAGTGCCTTGCAGTCACATGGCTACACCTTC.

This clonotype was seen a handful of times. This chain joins TRBV7-6 and TRBJ1-1; D is possibly TRBD1 (5 bases). V gave up 1 base and J gave up 1 base, with 10 bases separating them. Germline assignment: CDR1 SGHVS and CDR2 FNYEAQ. This CDR3 has 15 residues. Here the CDR3 DNA reads TGTGCCAGCAGCTTAGGCAGGGCAGGGAACACTGAAGCTTTCTTT. It specifies CASSLGRAGNTEAFF.

By proportion, this clonotype is medium-sized. This chain links TRBV20-1 with TRBJ1-5; 9 bases agree with TRBD1. Germline V gene data show CDR1 as DFQATT and CDR2 as SNEGSKA (reference sequence). This CDR3 contains 15 residues. Germline trimming cut 6 bases from V and 6 bases from J; bases unmatched to any gene: 12. The chain's CDR3 is CSASPGTGKVQPQHF. In nucleotides, the CDR3 is TGCAGTGCCAGTCCCGGGACAGGGAAAGTTCAGCCCCAGCATTTT.

This chain connects TRBV5-1 to TRBJ2-3; 9 bases are a match to TRBD2. CDR3 length equals 16 residues. The germline V gene has CDR1 SGHRS and CDR2 YFSETQ. Trimming at V came to 0 bases and at J to 5 bases, leaving 7 bases not matched to a gene. CDR3 in DNA: TGCGCCAGCAGCTTGGGGGCGGGGGGGCATCAAGATACGCAGTATTTT. This codes for CASSLGAGGHQDTQYF.

This clonotype was counted between two and nine times. J is TRBJ1-1 and V is TRBV27; D is undetermined. CDR1 MNHEY and CDR2 SMNVEV come from the germline V gene (reference sequence). The CDR3 is made up of 14 amino acids. The V end was cut by 3 bases, the J end by 1 base, with 9 bases between. CDR3 sequence: CASSLKRTNTEAFF. CDR3 coding DNA: TGTGCCAGCAGTTTGAAGCGCACGAACACTGAAGCTTTCTTT.

There are a few counts of this clonotype. The genes are TRBV12-3 or TRBV12-4 and TRBJ2-3; 10 bases are shared with TRBD2. The V and J ends lost 5 bases and 1 base, in that order; junction bases with no gene match: 6. This CDR3 has 16 amino acids. The CDR3 nucleotides are TGTGCCAGCAGTGGATACCTAGCGGGGGGCACAGATACGCAGTATTTT. It yields the protein CASSGYLAGGTDTQYF.

The rearrangement uses TRBV7-2 and TRBJ2-7; TRBD2 matches at 10 bases. J was trimmed by 0 bases and V by 2 bases; bases with no gene match: 10. Germline V lookup: CDR1 SGHTA, CDR2 FQGNSA. The CDR3 extends over 18 amino acids. CDR3 residues: CASSLIPASGGLSYEQYF. CDR3 nucleotide sequence: TGTGCCAGCAGCTTAATTCCGGCTAGCGGGGGCCTCTCCTACGAGCAGTACTTC.

The V call is TRBV20-1, the J call TRBJ1-3; D unclear. CDR1 is DFQATT, CDR2 SNEGSKA, per germline (reference sequence). This CDR3 is built from 14 residues. V lost 5 bases and J lost 1, with 12 bases in between. The CDR3 region has the DNA TGCAGTGCTCCAGCCCCGCAGTCTGGAAACACCATATATTTT. Translation: CSAPAPQSGNTIYF.

V gene TRBV7-2 combines with J gene TRBJ1-1, with D possibly TRBD1 on 6 matching bases. This CDR3 spans 17 amino acids. The germline V gene has CDR1 SGHTA and CDR2 FQGNSA. Trimming took 7 bases from V and 5 from J, leaving 26 bases between them. For the CDR3, the DNA is TGTGCCAGCACCTATGGGGGCCCGGGGGTAGCTAGAACTGAAGCTTTCTTT. It is translated as CASTYGGPGVARTEAFF.

This chain links TRBV7-2 with TRBJ2-3; weak D call: TRBD1 (6 bases). The V end lost 4 bases, the J end lost 10 bases, and 12 bases lay between the germline ends. Germline V gene data show CDR1 as SGHTA and CDR2 as FQGNSA. This CDR3 spans 12 amino acids. Here the CDR3 reads CASSYQGTAQYF. The DNA of the CDR3 is TGTGCCAGCAGCTACCAGGGGACGGCGCAGTATTTT.

This clonotype appeared a few times. This chain joins TRBV7-2 and TRBJ1-2, with D possibly matching TRBD1 (5 bases). The CDR3 spans 13 residues. CDR1 and CDR2 from the germline V gene are SGHTA and FQGNSA. Trimming shortened V by 5 bases and J by 2 bases, and 9 bases separated the two germline ends. The CDR3 reads CASSQTGNYGYTF. The CDR3 bases are TGTGCCAGCAGCCAAACAGGAAACTATGGCTACACCTTC.

This chain links TRBV7-3 with TRBJ1-3; D gene uncertain. The CDR3 length is 13 residues. The germline gives CDR1 SGHTA, CDR2 FQGTGA. The ends were cut back, 5 bases at V and 4 bases at J, with 9 bases in the middle. The CDR3 region has the DNA TGTGCCAGCAGCCCCCGCGGCGGAAACACCATATATTTT. Translation gives CASSPRGGNTIYF.

The V call is TRBV6-5, the J call TRBJ1-2, with D hard to call. Germline V gives CDR1 MNHEY, CDR2 SVGAGI. There are 13 residues in the CDR3. V gave up 2 bases and J gave up 5 bases, with 9 bases separating them. Here the CDR3 DNA reads TGTGCCAGCAGTTACGGACGGAATTATGGCTACACCTTC. It specifies CASSYGRNYGYTF.

V gene TRBV6-1 combines with J gene TRBJ1-1; no clear D. V was shortened by 5 bases and J by 2 bases, with 12 bases between the two germline ends. There are 14 residues in the CDR3. Germline lookup yields CDR1 MNHNS and CDR2 SASEGT. The CDR3 sequence: CASSRRAENTEAFF. As DNA, the CDR3 is TGTGCCAGCAGTCGCCGGGCCGAAAACACTGAAGCTTTCTTT.

This clonotype has just a few counts. In DNA, the CDR3 is TGTGCCAGCAGTTACGCTAGCGGGGGAACAGATACGCAGTATTTT. Its translation: CASSYASGGTDTQYF. The chain combines TRBV6-5 with TRBJ2-3, with 10 bases aligning to TRBD2. After removal of 2 bases from V and 3 bases from J, the junction contained 2 bases not matched to a gene. The CDR3 covers 15 residues. Germline CDR1 is MNHEY and CDR2 is SVGAGI.

This clonotype was seen only a few times. The rearrangement joins TRBV16 to TRBJ1-1, with TRBD1 matching 10 bases. V dropped 6 bases and J dropped 5; count of bases not matched to a gene: 6. CDR1 and CDR2 from the germline V gene are KGHSY and FQNENV. The CDR3 runs 14 residues. The CDR3 is CASSRDRGLTEAFF. Here the CDR3 DNA reads TGTGCCAGCAGTCGTGACAGGGGGCTAACTGAAGCTTTCTTT.

This clonotype was observed a few times. The chain combines TRBV20-1 with TRBJ2-7, with 9 bases lining up with TRBD1. The J segment lost 6 bases and the V segment lost 4 bases, leaving 4 bases of the junction unmatched. The germline V gene has CDR1 DFQATT and CDR2 SNEGSKA (reference sequence). CDR3 length: 12 amino acids. CDR3 protein: CSATGQGTEQYF. DNA for the CDR3: TGCAGTGCTACGGGACAGGGTACCGAGCAGTACTTC.

The V gene is TRBV6-2 or TRBV6-3, the J gene TRBJ1-1; D is ambiguous. The V end was cut by 6 bases, the J end by 0 bases, with 8 bases between. This CDR3 is 13 amino acids long. Germline-derived CDR1 and CDR2 are MNHEY and SVGEGT. The CDR3: CASSNSMNTEAFF. In DNA form, the CDR3 reads TGTGCCAGCAGCAACAGTATGAACACTGAAGCTTTCTTT.

Only a few counts were recorded for this clonotype. V gene TRBV10-1 combines with J gene TRBJ1-1, with no clear D. The germline V gene has CDR1 WNHNN and CDR2 SYGVQD (reference sequence). The CDR3 runs to 13 residues. The ends were cut back, 4 bases at V and 5 bases at J, with 11 bases in the middle. The CDR3 is CASSVGPATEAFF. In DNA form, the CDR3 reads TGCGCCAGCAGTGTGGGCCCGGCGACTGAAGCTTTCTTT.